These 21 T cell receptor beta chains came from one sample sequenced in a study of identical twins. TCRdb ran MiXCR on the 5' RACE reads and lists one entry per CDR3 protein. The sample comprises around 550,000 distinct CDR3 sequences, roughly 15% of which are singletons, and 0.44% rests with the top ten. The same data also went into a second study, on yellow fever vaccine responses in identical twins.

Sequencing was carried out using CD4+ T cells sorted from blood. The receptors were gathered from a woman under 30 in good health.

V and J are TRBV2 and TRBJ1-5, with 9 bases lining up with TRBD1. With V trimmed by 6 bases and J by 7 bases, 4 bases remained unmatched. The CDR3 has 13 amino acids. Germline V gene sequence: CDR1 SNHLY, CDR2 FYNNEI. In nucleotides, the CDR3 is TGTGCCAGCAGGGGACAGGGTGGGCAGCCCCAGCATTTT. Translated, it gives CASRGQGGQPQHF.

This clonotype was seen more than once but under ten times. The rearrangement links TRBV4-1 to TRBJ2-5, with no clear D. This CDR3 is 13 amino acids long. V was trimmed by 1 base and J by 4 bases, leaving 7 bases between them. Germline CDR1 MGHRA, CDR2 YSYEKL. CDR3 bases: TGCGCCAGCAGCCAAGTCTTGAGAGAGACCCAGTACTTC. Encoded protein: CASSQVLRETQYF.

There are a few counts of this clonotype. This chain connects TRBV7-9 to TRBJ2-1; 7 bases are a match to TRBD2. The CDR3 spans 16 residues. The junction had 9 bases not matched to a gene; V was cut back by 5 bases and J by 2 bases. CDR1 is SEHNR and CDR2 is FQNEAQ in the germline V gene (reference sequence). CDR3 nucleotide sequence: TGTGCCAGCAGCCCCCCGCGGGAGAGGCCCTACAATGAGCAGTTCTTC. Translated: CASSPPRERPYNEQFF.

This clonotype was recorded a few times. The chain couples TRBV2 to TRBJ1-5, with D perhaps TRBD1 (5 bases). V lost 1 base and J lost 1, with 8 bases in between. This CDR3 is built from 15 residues. The germline gives CDR1 SNHLY, CDR2 FYNNEI. CDR3 nucleotides: TGTGCCAGCAGTGAAGAGGAGGGGAGCAATCAGCCCCAGCATTTT. Translation: CASSEEEGSNQPQHF.

The J gene is TRBJ1-1, the V gene TRBV11-1, with D perhaps matching TRBD1 (5 bases). CDR1 SGHAT and CDR2 FQDESV come from the germline V gene (reference sequence). V lost 2 bases, J lost 3 bases, and 13 bases lay in between. CDR3 length equals 15 residues. The CDR3 coding sequence is TGTGCCAGCAGCTTAATAGGTGTGGGGGACACTGAAGCTTTCTTT. Protein: CASSLIGVGDTEAFF. Variable domain in full (rest from reference TRBV11-1 and TRBJ1-1): EAEVAQSPRYKITEKSQAVAFWCDPISGHATLYWYRQILGQGPELLVQFQDESVVDDSQLPKDRFSAERLKGVDSTLKIQPAELGDSAMYLCASSLIGVGDTEAFFGQGTRLTVV.

V and J are TRBV25-1 and TRBJ1-6; D is unresolved. CDR1 is MGHDK, CDR2 SYGVNS, per germline. The CDR3 consists of 12 residues. V was trimmed by 1 base and J by 9 bases, leaving 4 bases between them. CDR3 bases: TGTGCCAGCAGTGAATCGCCTTCACCCCTCCACTTT. It is translated as CASSESPSPLHF.

V usage is TRBV24-1 and J usage is TRBJ2-2; 7 bases align to TRBD1. The CDR3 is 13 amino acids. Losses at the gene ends were 12 bases for V and 4 bases for J; bases not matched to a gene: 7. CDR1 and CDR2 (germline): KGHDR, SFDVKD. The CDR3 protein is CAVSGTATGELFF. CDR3 nucleotide sequence: TGTGCCGTCTCCGGGACAGCCACCGGGGAGCTGTTTTTT.

The chain links TRBV7-2 to TRBJ2-1; a weak D match, TRBD2 (5 bases). V lost 4 bases and J lost 0, with 16 bases in between. Germline CDR1 is SGHTA and CDR2 is FQGNSA. The CDR3 has 17 amino acids. The DNA of the CDR3 is TGTGCCAGCAGCTCCTCTTCATTCCGGGACTCCTACAATGAGCAGTTCTTC. It codes for CASSSSSFRDSYNEQFF.

As for this clonotype: Mismatch with germline at one junction end may stem from a read error. The CDR3 loop is CASTTQVLTSGSTLTYNEQFF. In DNA, the CDR3 is TGCGCCAGCACAACACAGGTCCTGACTAGCGGGAGTACCCTAACCTACAATGAGCAATTCTTC. The chain combines TRBV23-1 with TRBJ2-1; 12 bases map to TRBD2. TRBV23-1 is reported as an ORF; its role is uncertain. The CDR3 covers 21 residues.

This clonotype was observed a few times. V usage is TRBV12-3 or TRBV12-4 and J usage is TRBJ2-5; tentative D call: TRBD2 (5 bases). The CDR3 is 13 amino acids. V was trimmed by 6 bases and J by 3 bases, leaving 11 bases between them. The CDR3 region is CASRGLEKETQYF. DNA for the CDR3: TGTGCCAGCAGAGGACTGGAAAAAGAGACCCAGTACTTC.

The genes are TRBV19 and TRBJ1-5; TRBD1 matches at 8 bases. The V and J ends lost 9 bases and 0 bases, in that order; junction bases with no gene match: 4. The length of the CDR3 is 14 residues. Germline V gene sequence: CDR1 LNHDA, CDR2 SQIVND (reference sequence). CDR3 DNA sequence: TGTGCCAGCAGGACAGGGCATAGCAATCAGCCCCAGCATTTT. It yields the protein CASRTGHSNQPQHF.

The chain uses TRBV5-1 and TRBJ1-2, with 7 bases fitting TRBD1. After removal of 4 bases from V and 1 base from J, the junction contained 7 bases not matched to a gene. Germline V gene lookup returns CDR1 SGHRS and CDR2 YFSETQ. The CDR3 consists of 15 residues. The DNA of the CDR3 is TGCGCCAGCAGCGAACAGGGGCGCCATAACTATGGCTACACCTTC. This encodes CASSEQGRHNYGYTF.

The V call is TRBV5-6, the J call TRBJ2-7; TRBD1 agrees at 12 bases. J gave up 5 bases and V 4 bases, and 7 bases lay outside the gene matches. Looked up from germline, CDR1 is SGHDT and CDR2 is YYEEEE. The CDR3 runs to 15 residues. The CDR3 here is CASSERDRGQDEQYF. The CDR3 DNA is TGTGCCAGCAGCGAACGGGACAGGGGGCAGGACGAGCAGTACTTC.

V and J are TRBV6-1 and TRBJ2-1, with 8 positions matching TRBD1. V was pared by 2 bases and J by 9 bases, with 3 bases of the junction left unmatched. Germline values: CDR1 MNHNS, CDR2 SASEGT. The CDR3 length is 13 residues. CDR3 coding DNA: TGTGCCAGCAGTGAATGGACAGGGAGTGAGCAGTTCTTC. It yields the protein CASSEWTGSEQFF.

The chain carries TRBV2 and TRBJ2-2; D is uncertain. V lost 6 bases and J 1 base, leaving 9 bases between the germline ends. Germline V gene lookup returns CDR1 SNHLY and CDR2 FYNNEI. The CDR3 is made up of 14 amino acids. CDR3 sequence: CASRGDLNTGELFF. CDR3 nucleotide sequence: TGTGCCAGCAGGGGCGACTTGAACACCGGGGAGCTGTTTTTT.

The V and J genes are TRBV5-1 and TRBJ2-3; 13 bases are shared with TRBD2. The germline gives CDR1 SGHRS, CDR2 YFSETQ. Trimming at V came to 0 bases and at J to 3 bases, leaving 4 bases not matched to a gene. The CDR3 is made up of 17 amino acids. CDR3 residues: CASSLDGLAGATDTQYF. CDR3 in DNA: TGCGCCAGCAGCTTGGATGGACTAGCGGGGGCTACAGATACGCAGTATTTT.

There are a few counts of this clonotype. This chain connects TRBV5-1 to TRBJ2-3; the D is unclear. V lost 4 bases, J lost 4 bases, and 13 bases lay in between. Germline V CDR1 and CDR2: SGHRS, YFSETQ. The CDR3 spans 14 residues. The CDR3 DNA follows: TGCGCCAGCAGCCCGCCCGGGTCCGCAGATACGCAGTATTTT. Protein product: CASSPPGSADTQYF.

This clonotype has just a few counts. The chain recombines TRBV5-1 with TRBJ2-7; the match to TRBD1 covers 10 bases. J lost 5 bases, V lost 4 bases, and 9 bases had no gene match. Germline loops: CDR1 SGHRS, CDR2 YFSETQ. This CDR3 region has 15 residues. CDR3 sequence reads: CASSVGDRGRDEQYF. The CDR3 region has the DNA TGCGCCAGCAGCGTCGGAGACAGGGGGCGCGACGAGCAGTACTTC. Supplemented by reference TRBV5-1 and TRBJ2-7, the full variable domain reads KAGVTQTPRYLIKTRGQQVTLSCSPISGHRSVSWYQQTPGQGLQFLFEYFSETQRNKGNFPGRFSGRQFSNSRSEMNVSTLELGDSALYLCASSVGDRGRDEQYFGPGTRLTVT.

This chain uses TRBV27 with TRBJ2-3; D unresolved. Germline loops: CDR1 MNHEY, CDR2 SMNVEV (reference sequence). V lost 2 bases and J lost 0, with 9 bases in between. The CDR3 runs 15 residues. For the CDR3, the DNA is TGTGCCAGCAGTTTAAACGGCCAGAGCACAGATACGCAGTATTTT. It encodes CASSLNGQSTDTQYF.

This clonotype occurred many times. The chain links TRBV5-1 to TRBJ2-7; perhaps D is TRBD1 or TRBD2 (5 bases each). Germline lookup yields CDR1 SGHRS and CDR2 YFSETQ. Trimming removed 0 bases at V and 3 bases at J, with 7 bases between. There are 13 residues in the CDR3. The CDR3 DNA follows: TGCGCCAGCAGCTTGGGGGACGGCTACGAGCAGTACGTC. Protein product: CASSLGDGYEQYV.

This sequence joins TRBV28 and TRBJ2-1; 12 bases align to TRBD2. Trimming at V came to 8 bases and at J to 8 bases, leaving 13 bases not matched to a gene. Per the germline V gene, CDR1 is MDHEN and CDR2 is SYDVKM. The CDR3 runs to 16 residues. The CDR3 region is CASWNPSGGALHEQFF. CDR3 nucleotide sequence: TGTGCCAGCTGGAACCCTAGCGGGGGGGCACTCCATGAGCAGTTCTTC.